This T cell receptor (beta chain) was obtained from a study of Ad26.COV2.S vaccination and SARS-CoV-2 variants. Germline CDR1 is SEHNR and CDR2 is FQNEAQ (reference sequence). Trimming shortened V by 6 bases and J by 1 base, and 21 bases separated the two germline ends. CDR3 length: 17 amino acids. Study-wide findings and caveats: Reportedly, after vaccination the spike-specific CD8+ and CD4+ T cell responses displayed substantial breadth.

Treatment defined: around 19 received Ad26.COV2.S at low or high dose, single or two shots; 5 received placebo; per-sample allocation not given. Sampling took place 63 days after the first vaccine or placebo injection. This Boston cohort included adults aged 18-55 years. The protocol was immunoSEQ multiplex PCR, while the TCRdb copy is restricted to in-frame clones and leaves out a portion. The sample comprises around 450,000 clones, roughly nine tenths of which are singletons, and over 2% rests with the top ten. As regards this clone: What it binds is not known.

The J gene is TRBJ1-1, the V gene TRBV7-9; the D gene is possibly TRBD1 (5 bases). The clonotype was recovered from a person between 18 and 59 years old who received the Ad26.COV2.S COVID-19 vaccine or a placebo. Sequenced material: peripheral blood, taken in a trial of Ad26.COV2.S vaccine versus placebo. CDR3 protein: CASREDTRIHPNTEAFF. DNA of the CDR3: TGTGCCAGCAGAGAGGACACTCGCATACACCCGAACACTGAAGCTTTCTTT.